What follows are 25 T cell receptor beta chains derived from one specimen sequenced in a study of identical twins. Using its own MiXCR run on the 5' RACE reads, TCRdb lists one record per CDR3 protein. The sample has hundreds of thousands of distinct CDR3 sequences, 8.6% seen once. These same data were also listed under a study on yellow fever vaccine responses in identical twins.

The sequenced material came from PBMCs. The receptor source for this set is a woman between 18 and 30 years old in good health.

Ten or more counts support this clonotype. The chain is built from TRBV28 and TRBJ1-5; 9 bases are shared with TRBD1. V dropped 8 bases and J dropped 0; count of bases not matched to a gene: 14. The CDR3 is 18 amino acids. CDR1 is MDHEN, CDR2 SYDVKM, per germline. CDR3 sequence (DNA): TGTGCCAGCGGCCCGGGACAGGGTATAGGCTATAGCAATCAGCCCCAGCATTTT. Protein sequence: CASGPGQGIGYSNQPQHF.

This clonotype was detected only once. The V and J genes are TRBV11-1 and TRBJ2-7, with TRBD2 matching over 14 bases. CDR3 size: 15 residues. The V gene end was trimmed by 5 bases and the J gene end by 6 bases; junction bases not matched to a gene: 6. Germline V gene lookup returns CDR1 SGHAT and CDR2 FQDESV (reference sequence). The CDR3 nucleotides are TGTGCCAGCAGCCCTGGGACTAGCGGGAGCGGCGAGCAGTACTTC. Translation gives CASSPGTSGSGEQYF. The full variable domain, in which reference TRBV11-1 and TRBJ2-7 provide the parts outside the CDR3, is EAEVAQSPRYKITEKSQAVAFWCDPISGHATLYWYRQILGQGPELLVQFQDESVVDDSQLPKDRFSAERLKGVDSTLKIQPAELGDSAMYLCASSPGTSGSGEQYFGPGTRLTVT.

This rearrangement joins TRBV11-2 to TRBJ1-5, with D possibly being TRBD1 (5 bases). Trimming pared 5 bases from V and 6 bases from J, leaving 11 bases between. The CDR3 extends over 13 amino acids. Germline CDR1 reads SGHAT; CDR2 reads FQNNGV. CDR3 nucleotides: TGTGCCAGCAGCCCCAGCGGGGGTCAGCCCCAGCATTTT. It encodes CASSPSGGQPQHF.

V is TRBV5-4 and J is TRBJ2-5; 8 bases match TRBD2. Germline V gene lookup returns CDR1 SGHNT and CDR2 YYREEE (reference sequence). Trimming cost V 2 bases and J 5 bases; bases outside gene matches: 5. CDR3 length: 14 amino acids. CDR3 residues: CASSFRTSSETQYF. CDR3 nucleotide sequence: TGTGCCAGCAGCTTCCGGACTAGCTCGGAGACCCAGTACTTC.

The sample holds a few counts of this clonotype. This CDR3 reads CASSYGRTEVNQPQHF. The CDR3 bases are TGTGCCAGCAGTTACGGTCGGACCGAGGTCAATCAGCCCCAGCATTTT. V is TRBV6-2 or TRBV6-3 and J is TRBJ1-5; D ambiguous. The V end was cut by 2 bases, the J end by 3 bases, with 14 bases between. The length of the CDR3 is 16 residues. Germline loops: CDR1 MNHEY, CDR2 SVGEGT.

This chain uses TRBV7-2 with TRBJ1-5, with D uncertain. The CDR3 runs to 15 residues. Trimming removed 5 bases from V and 3 bases from J, with 14 bases in between. The germline V gene encodes CDR1 SGHTA and CDR2 FQGNSA. In DNA, the CDR3 is TGTGCCAGCAGCCTGGTAGTGGCCGTCAATCAGCCCCAGCATTTT. Its protein product is CASSLVVAVNQPQHF.

The gene calls are TRBV7-9 and TRBJ1-1; 11 bases are a match to TRBD1. This CDR3 region has 16 residues. After removal of 5 bases from V and 4 bases from J, the junction contained 9 bases not matched to a gene. CDR1 and CDR2 (germline): SEHNR, FQNEAQ (reference sequence). CDR3 sequence reads: CASSPGQGAVVTEAFF. CDR3 DNA sequence: TGTGCCAGCAGCCCCGGACAGGGGGCGGTGGTCACTGAAGCTTTCTTT. The full variable domain, completed using reference TRBV7-9 and TRBJ1-1, is DTGVSQNPRHKITKRGQNVTFRCDPISEHNRLYWYRQTLGQGPEFLTYFQNEAQLEKSRLLSDRFSAERPKGSFSTLEIQRTEQGDSAMYLCASSPGQGAVVTEAFFGQGTRLTVV.

This clonotype was seen repeatedly, ten times or more. This rearrangement joins TRBV7-6 to TRBJ1-6; 12 positions agree with TRBD1. V was clipped by 5 bases and J by 7 bases; unmatched bases: 3. The CDR3 sequence is 15 residues long. Germline assignment: CDR1 SGHVS and CDR2 FNYEAQ. CDR3 sequence reads: CASSKGQGANSPLHF. For the CDR3, the DNA is TGTGCCAGCAGCAAGGGACAGGGGGCAAATTCACCCCTCCACTTT.

In this sample, this clonotype turned up many times. This sequence joins TRBV18 and TRBJ2-1; 12 nucleotides agree with TRBD2. V lost 6 bases to trimming and J lost 9 bases; unmatched junction nucleotides: 9. Per germline, CDR1 KGHSH and CDR2 LQKENI. The CDR3 loop spans 15 amino acids. CDR3 loop: CASSRTSGEFGEQFF. The CDR3 region has the DNA TGTGCCAGCTCGCGGACTAGCGGGGAGTTTGGTGAGCAGTTCTTC.

This clonotype was picked up many times. The chain carries TRBV9 and TRBJ2-1; tentative D call: TRBD2 (5 bases). V lost 0 bases, J lost 10 bases, and 5 bases lay in between. This CDR3 has 11 residues. Germline V CDR1 and CDR2: SGDLS, YYNGEE. CDR3 bases: TGTGCCAGCAGCGTAGGACTAGAGCAGTTCTTC. Protein: CASSVGLEQFF.

This clonotype was recorded a few times. The V gene is TRBV14, the J gene TRBJ2-7, with TRBD2 identical over 9 bases. The germline CDR1 and CDR2 sequences are SGHDN and FVKESK. This CDR3 has 16 amino acids. With V trimmed by 4 bases and J by 3 bases, 10 bases remained unmatched. As DNA, the CDR3 is TGTGCCAGCAGCCCCACTCGGGCTAGCGGGGTCTACGAGCAGTACTTC. Translation: CASSPTRASGVYEQYF.

This clonotype was picked up one time. The chain has TRBV30 and TRBJ2-5, with D unresolved. The CDR3 extends over 14 amino acids. Trimming removed 0 bases at V and 5 bases at J, with 13 bases between. Germline CDR1 is GTSNPN and CDR2 is SVGIG (reference sequence). For the CDR3, the DNA is TGTGCCTGGAGTGTCGCCCCGGGTGGTGAGACCCAGTACTTC. Its protein is CAWSVAPGGETQYF.

The chain is built from TRBV30 and TRBJ2-5, with a weak D call TRBD2 (6 bases). CDR1 is GTSNPN, CDR2 SVGIG, per germline (reference sequence). V was shortened by 0 bases and J by 4 bases, with 15 bases between the two germline ends. The length of the CDR3 is 15 residues. The CDR3 bases are TGTGCCTGGAGTGTAAAGGGAGGTTTAGGAGAGACCCAGTACTTC. Amino acid sequence: CAWSVKGGLGETQYF. Full variable domain (missing parts from reference TRBV30 and TRBJ2-5): SQTIHQWPATLVQPVGSPLSLECTVEGTSNPNLYWYRQAAGRGLQLLFYSVGIGQISSEVPQNLSASRPQDRQFILSSKKLLLSDSGFYLCAWSVKGGLGETQYFGPGTRLLVL.

This clonotype was detected a few times. The J gene is TRBJ1-2, the V gene TRBV28; tentative D call: TRBD1 (6 bases). Deletions cut 2 bases from V and 2 bases from J, with 12 bases between. CDR3 length: 15 amino acids. Germline V gene data show CDR1 as MDHEN and CDR2 as SYDVKM. CDR3 DNA sequence: TGTGCCAGCAGTTTAGTATCTCAGGGGAACTATGGCTACACCTTC. It specifies CASSLVSQGNYGYTF.

This clonotype was found many times. This chain uses TRBV29-1 with TRBJ2-7, with 14 bases identical to TRBD2. Germline V gene lookup returns CDR1 SQVTM and CDR2 ANQGSEA. The V and J ends lost 6 bases and 7 bases, in that order; junction bases with no gene match: 5. The CDR3 sequence is 13 residues long. CDR3: CSVSGTSGSEQYF. CDR3 DNA: TGCAGCGTATCCGGGACTAGCGGGAGTGAGCAGTACTTC.

This clonotype was observed many times. The rearrangement joins TRBV19 to TRBJ2-1; D gene uncertain. The CDR3 length is 12 residues. The germline CDR1 and CDR2 sequences are LNHDA and SQIVND (reference sequence). V dropped 3 bases and J dropped 4 bases, with 4 bases sitting between them. The CDR3 region is CASSITYNEQFF. The CDR3 DNA reads TGTGCCAGTAGTATCACATACAATGAGCAGTTCTTC.

This clonotype was observed many times. This chain uses TRBV5-1 with TRBJ2-2; D might be TRBD1 (6 bases). The CDR3 has 16 amino acids. V was shortened by 0 bases and J by 0 bases, with 9 bases between the two germline ends. Germline values: CDR1 SGHRS, CDR2 YFSETQ. This CDR3 is CASSLGDIANTGELFF. The CDR3, as DNA: TGCGCCAGCAGCTTGGGGGACATAGCGAACACCGGGGAGCTGTTTTTT.

In this sample, this clonotype turned up many times. The chain combines TRBV15 with TRBJ2-3, with 8 bases aligning to TRBD2. The V gene end was trimmed by 0 bases and the J gene end by 3 bases; junction bases not matched to a gene: 8. The CDR3 is 17 residues long. Germline CDR1 and CDR2: LNHNV and YYDKDF (reference sequence). This CDR3 reads CATSRDDRRGETDTQYF. The CDR3 DNA reads TGTGCCACCAGCAGAGATGACCGGCGGGGGGAGACAGATACGCAGTATTTT.

This chain connects TRBV20-1 to TRBJ2-5; D remains ambiguous. The CDR3 has 12 residues. The germline V and J ends were trimmed by 0 bases and 5 bases, with 7 bases remaining between them. CDR1 and CDR2 (germline): DFQATT, SNEGSKA (reference sequence). DNA of the CDR3: TGCAGTGCTAGAGATTGGGGTGAGACCCAGTACTTC. Residues: CSARDWGETQYF.

This clonotype was counted only a few times. V usage is TRBV7-8 and J usage is TRBJ2-2; 7 positions match TRBD2. CDR1 SGHVS and CDR2 FQNEAQ come from the germline V gene. The junction had 5 bases not matched to a gene; V was cut back by 4 bases and J by 0 bases. The CDR3 sequence is 16 residues long. CDR3 region: CASSSGGGANTGELFF. Here the CDR3 DNA reads TGTGCCAGCAGCTCGGGGGGTGGAGCGAACACCGGGGAGCTGTTTTTT.

This clonotype was seen more than once but under ten times. The chain uses TRBV5-6 and TRBJ2-3, with D possibly being TRBD1 or TRBD2 (5 bases each). This CDR3 spans 16 amino acids. V lost 3 bases and J lost 2, with 16 bases in between. Germline V gives CDR1 SGHDT, CDR2 YYEEEE. CDR3 protein: CASSWTRDRTTDTQYF. CDR3 in DNA: TGTGCCAGCAGCTGGACGAGGGACCGCACCACAGATACGCAGTATTTT.

This clonotype was counted many times. This sequence joins TRBV3-1 and TRBJ1-1, with D uncertain. Germline V gene sequence: CDR1 LGHDT, CDR2 YNNKEL (reference sequence). V dropped 1 base and J dropped 6 bases, with 15 bases sitting between them. The CDR3 covers 15 residues. The CDR3 DNA sequence: TGTGCCAGCAGCCAAGGGACCCGAGTCGGCGCTGAAGCTTTCTTT. This translates into CASSQGTRVGAEAFF.

A single count supports this clonotype. The CDR3 coding sequence is TGCAGTGCTACGGGACAGGTGTACGAGCAGTACTTC. Protein sequence: CSATGQVYEQYF. The chain uses TRBV20-1 and TRBJ2-7; 8 bases align to TRBD1. CDR3 size: 12 residues. CDR1 and CDR2 (germline): DFQATT, SNEGSKA (reference sequence). Trimming cost V 4 bases and J 4 bases; bases outside gene matches: 3.

This clonotype was observed a few times. The genes are TRBV12-3 or TRBV12-4 and TRBJ1-1; a possible D gene is TRBD1 (5 bases). The CDR3 sequence is 13 residues long. Trimming left V 6 bases short and J 9 bases short, with 17 bases between. DNA for the CDR3: TGTGCCAGCAGCTGGGACCGGGACTATAAAGCTTTCTTT. Protein: CASSWDRDYKAFF.

This clonotype was detected many times. V usage is TRBV4-1 and J usage is TRBJ1-4, with no clear D. V gave up 0 bases and J gave up 8 bases, with 7 bases separating them. The CDR3 consists of 13 residues. Per germline, CDR1 MGHRA and CDR2 YSYEKL. The CDR3 protein is CASSQEAQEKLFF. CDR3 DNA: TGCGCCAGCAGCCAAGAGGCCCAGGAAAAACTGTTTTTT.